This T cell receptor (beta chain) was retrieved from a study of cytomegalovirus exposure and HLA in healthy donors. Notes on the study in general: When presence/absence was analysed, sequencing depth was taken to be roughly uniform across donors. Among donors in an Asian-associated ancestry cluster, a later analysis reportedly found fewer N-insertions than the approximately 670-donor mean.

Trimming took 6 bases from V and 4 from J, leaving 18 bases between them. CDR3 length: 15 residues. Germline CDR1 is SGHVS and CDR2 is FNYEAQ. PCR was performed using 60 Vbeta and 13 Jbeta primers. Only in-frame clones appear in the TCRdb table, and some are missing; sequencing was by immunoSEQ multiplex PCR. The sample has approximately 240,000 clones; 70% to 85% are singletons. This clone was counted once. Antigen specificity is unknown. The origin of this receptor is a woman aged 40 to 50 in good health and CMV-seronegative. Sequencing input: PBMCs. The chain is built from TRBV7-6 and TRBJ2-5, with D possibly TRBD2 on 6 matching bases. For the CDR3, the DNA is TGTGCCAGCAGTGTCAATAGCGGTGGAATAGAGACCCAGTACTTC. Its protein product is CASSVNSGGIETQYF.